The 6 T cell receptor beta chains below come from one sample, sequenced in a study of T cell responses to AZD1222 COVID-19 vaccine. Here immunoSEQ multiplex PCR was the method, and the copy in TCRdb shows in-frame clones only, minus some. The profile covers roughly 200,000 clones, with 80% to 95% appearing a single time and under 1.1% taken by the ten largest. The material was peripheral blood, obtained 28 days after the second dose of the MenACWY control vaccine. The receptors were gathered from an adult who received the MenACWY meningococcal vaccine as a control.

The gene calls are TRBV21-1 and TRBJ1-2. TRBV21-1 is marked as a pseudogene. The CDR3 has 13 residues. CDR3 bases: TGTGCCAGCAGCGAAGGGACGAGCTATGGCTACACCTTC. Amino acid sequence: CASSEGTSYGYTF.

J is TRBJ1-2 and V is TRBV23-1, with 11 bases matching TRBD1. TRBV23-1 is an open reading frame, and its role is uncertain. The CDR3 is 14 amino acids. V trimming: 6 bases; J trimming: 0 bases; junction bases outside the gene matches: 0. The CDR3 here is CASRDRGPNYGYTF. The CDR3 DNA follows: TGCGCCAGCAGGGACAGGGGGCCTAACTATGGCTACACCTTC.

The CDR3 protein is CASSLAWGQETQYF. CDR3 DNA: TGCGCCAGCAGCTTGGCCTGGGGTCAAGAGACCCAGTACTTC. This rearrangement joins TRBV5-1 to TRBJ2-5; the D is unclear. The germline CDR1 and CDR2 sequences are SGHRS and YFSETQ. This CDR3 is 14 amino acids long. V gave up 0 bases and J gave up 2 bases, with 8 bases separating them. The variable domain in full, completed from reference TRBV5-1 and TRBJ2-5, reads KAGVTQTPRYLIKTRGQQVTLSCSPISGHRSVSWYQQTPGQGLQFLFEYFSETQRNKGNFPGRFSGRQFSNSRSEMNVSTLELGDSALYLCASSLAWGQETQYFGPGTRLLVL.

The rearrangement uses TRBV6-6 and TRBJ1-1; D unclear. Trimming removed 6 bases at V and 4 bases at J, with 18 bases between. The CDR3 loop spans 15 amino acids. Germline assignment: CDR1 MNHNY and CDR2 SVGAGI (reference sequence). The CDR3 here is CASRALREVGTEAFF. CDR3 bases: TGTGCCAGCAGGGCCCTGAGGGAGGTGGGCACTGAAGCTTTCTTT.

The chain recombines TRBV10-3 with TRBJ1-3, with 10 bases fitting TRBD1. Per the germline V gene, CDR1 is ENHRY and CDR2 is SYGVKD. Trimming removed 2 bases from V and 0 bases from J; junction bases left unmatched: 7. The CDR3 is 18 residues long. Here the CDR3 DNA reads TGTGCCATCAGTGAGGAGGGGACAGGGGCGAGCTCTGGAAACACCATATATTTT. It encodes CAISEEGTGASSGNTIYF.

CDR3 sequence: CASSQSAGANSPLHF. CDR3 nucleotides: TGTGCCAGCTCACAGTCCGCTGGGGCGAATTCACCCCTCCACTTT. V usage is TRBV18 and J usage is TRBJ1-6; D is possibly TRBD1 (5 bases). Between the trimmed V and J ends, which lost 4 bases and 7 bases, there was a span of 14 bases. The CDR3 extends over 15 amino acids. Germline CDR1 is KGHSH and CDR2 is LQKENI.